This entry lists 32 T cell receptor beta chains sequenced from one sample in a study of blood T cells in healthy people across ages. A second PCR, run for roughly 7 to 11 cycles, used a sample-barcoded 5' primer plus a J-beta primer mix. TCRdb redid the calling of the 5' RACE reads with MiXCR, one entry per CDR3 protein. The top ten hold more than 6% of the sample, which has roughly 1,700,000 distinct CDR3 sequences, roughly 28% seen once. Sequencing was performed on blood. The receptors come from a young woman in good health.

This clonotype appeared a few times. V is TRBV20-1 and J is TRBJ2-7; TRBD2 matches at 13 bases. V lost 3 bases and J lost 1; bases outside the gene matches: 3. Germline-derived CDR1 and CDR2 are DFQATT and SNEGSKA (reference sequence). The CDR3 runs 15 residues. The CDR3 loop is CSASGLAGVSYEQYF. The DNA for the CDR3 is TGCAGTGCTAGCGGACTAGCGGGGGTATCCTACGAGCAGTACTTC.

The sample holds a few counts of this clonotype. The gene calls are TRBV5-1 and TRBJ1-4; D unclear. Looked up from germline, CDR1 is SGHRS and CDR2 is YFSETQ. The CDR3 consists of 15 residues. The V gene lost 0 bases and the J gene lost 6 bases, with 12 bases spanning the gap. This chain's CDR3 is CASSLVLSGDEKLFF. DNA of the CDR3: TGCGCCAGCAGCTTGGTCCTGAGTGGGGATGAAAAACTGTTTTTT. The full variable domain, with the rest looked up from reference TRBV5-1 and TRBJ1-4, is KAGVTQTPRYLIKTRGQQVTLSCSPISGHRSVSWYQQTPGQGLQFLFEYFSETQRNKGNFPGRFSGRQFSNSRSEMNVSTLELGDSALYLCASSLVLSGDEKLFFGSGTQLSVL.

The chain employs TRBV12-3 or TRBV12-4 and TRBJ2-4; 7 bases agree with TRBD1. This CDR3 is built from 12 residues. Losses at the gene ends were 7 bases for V and 7 bases for J; bases not matched to a gene: 4. CDR3: CASTPGQNIQYF. CDR3 nucleotides: TGTGCCAGCACCCCGGGACAGAACATTCAGTACTTC.

V usage is TRBV6-1 and J usage is TRBJ2-3; 8 bases match TRBD2. Germline assignment: CDR1 MNHNS and CDR2 SASEGT. The V and J ends lost 3 bases and 3 bases, in that order; junction bases with no gene match: 11. This CDR3 has 17 amino acids. DNA of the CDR3: TGTGCCAGCAGTGAGGTTGACGGGGGGGCCGAGACAGATACGCAGTATTTT. This sequence encodes CASSEVDGGAETDTQYF.

This clonotype was recorded many times. The chain uses TRBV10-3 and TRBJ2-5; TRBD2 is a possible D gene (6 bases). Germline V gene lookup returns CDR1 ENHRY and CDR2 SYGVKD. V was clipped by 8 bases and J by 1 base, with 8 bases between them. There are 12 residues in the CDR3. Here the CDR3 reads CAIGLPQETQYF. In DNA, the CDR3 is TGTGCCATCGGACTACCCCAAGAGACCCAGTACTTC.

The sample holds a few counts of this clonotype. The V and J genes are TRBV6-5 and TRBJ2-4; TRBD1 aligns across 9 bases. With V trimmed by 2 bases and J by 9 bases, 11 bases remained unmatched. This CDR3 comprises 16 residues. CDR1 and CDR2 (germline): MNHEY, SVGAGI. CDR3 DNA: TGTGCCAGCAGTTACCAGAAGGGACAGGGTCCTGTCATTCAGTACTTC. It codes for CASSYQKGQGPVIQYF.

A word on this clonotype: A read error is possible here, since a much larger clone lies one base away. The chain combines TRBV5-5 with TRBJ2-7, with D unclear. The CDR3 loop spans 14 amino acids. Germline V gene lookup returns CDR1 SGHKS and CDR2 YYEKEE (reference sequence). Written as DNA, the CDR3 is TGTGCCAGCAGCTTGGATGACGGGCCCTACGAGCGGTACTTC. This translates into CASSLDDGPYERYF.

V usage is TRBV5-1 and J usage is TRBJ2-2, with TRBD2 matching over 11 bases. The CDR3 consists of 15 residues. V lost 4 bases and J lost 4; bases outside the gene matches: 3. The germline gives CDR1 SGHRS, CDR2 YFSETQ. The CDR3 sequence is CASSPGTSGTGELFF. The CDR3, as DNA: TGCGCCAGCAGCCCCGGGACTAGCGGCACCGGGGAGCTGTTTTTT.

This clonotype was observed a few times. This rearrangement joins TRBV14 to TRBJ2-4; 7 bases align to TRBD2. Germline values: CDR1 SGHDN, CDR2 FVKESK. V lost 4 bases to trimming and J lost 1 base; unmatched junction nucleotides: 4. The CDR3 is 15 amino acids. CDR3 residues: CASSLSGDAKNIQYF. CDR3 DNA: TGTGCCAGCAGCCTAAGCGGGGATGCCAAAAACATTCAGTACTTC.

This clonotype was observed a handful of times. CDR3 in amino acids: CASSPTGTGTGYTF. The DNA for the CDR3 is TGTGCCAGCAGCCCTACCGGGACAGGGACGGGCTACACCTTC. The rearrangement uses TRBV3-1 and TRBJ1-2, with 9 bases fitting TRBD1. The CDR3 runs to 14 residues. J gave up 8 bases and V 4 bases, and 8 bases lay outside the gene matches. Germline V lookup: CDR1 LGHDT, CDR2 YNNKEL (reference sequence).

This clonotype was observed once. This sequence joins TRBV2 and TRBJ2-7; 11 bases align to TRBD1. CDR3 length: 13 residues. CDR1 is SNHLY, CDR2 FYNNEI, per germline. V was pared by 10 bases and J by 2 bases, with 4 bases of the junction left unmatched. This CDR3 is CANGQGATYEQYF. The CDR3 DNA follows: TGTGCCAACGGACAGGGGGCTACCTACGAGCAGTACTTC.

V gene TRBV7-2 combines with J gene TRBJ1-1, with a tentative D call TRBD1 (5 bases). This CDR3 comprises 18 residues. Germline V lookup: CDR1 SGHTA, CDR2 FQGNSA. Between the trimmed V and J ends, which lost 2 bases and 1 base, there was a span of 20 bases. The CDR3 sequence: CASSLRGGEDGRNTEAFF. The CDR3 nucleotides read TGTGCCAGCAGCTTAAGGGGAGGTGAGGACGGAAGGAACACTGAAGCTTTCTTT.

This chain joins TRBV30 and TRBJ2-1, with TRBD2 matching 11 bases. CDR1 GTSNPN and CDR2 SVGIG come from the germline V gene (reference sequence). Trimming at V came to 5 bases and at J to 2 bases, leaving 2 bases not matched to a gene. The CDR3 extends over 14 amino acids. CDR3 DNA sequence: TGTGCCTGGGGGGGACTAGCGGCCTACAATGAGCAGTTCTTC. Translated, it gives CAWGGLAAYNEQFF.

There are many counts of this clonotype. The CDR3 protein is CASSPTGYEQYF. The CDR3 nucleotides read TGTGCCAGCAGCCCGACAGGGTACGAGCAGTACTTC. This chain links TRBV7-9 with TRBJ2-7; 7 bases are a match to TRBD1. Germline CDR1 and CDR2: SEHNR and FQNEAQ (reference sequence). The CDR3 length is 12 residues. The ends lost 5 bases at V and 4 bases at J; junction bases unmatched: 2.

The chain couples TRBV30 to TRBJ2-7; 7 positions agree with TRBD2. The germline V gene encodes CDR1 GTSNPN and CDR2 SVGIG (reference sequence). This CDR3 has 16 residues. V lost 0 bases, J lost 10 bases, and 18 bases stayed unmatched. For the CDR3, the DNA is TGTGCCTGGAGTGTACATGGGAGCGGGGATATCGGCGAACAGTACTTC. As protein: CAWSVHGSGDIGEQYF.

This clonotype turned up a few times. Possible read error: a much larger clone is one base away. The V call is TRBV5-1, the J call TRBJ1-2, with 8 positions matching TRBD1. Per the germline V gene, CDR1 is SGHRS and CDR2 is YFSETQ. The length of the CDR3 is 16 residues. V lost 3 bases to trimming and J lost 3 bases; unmatched junction nucleotides: 10. The CDR3 spells CASSSGAGGADYGYTF. DNA for the CDR3: TGCGCCAGCAGCTCAGGGGCAGGGGGCGCGGACTATGGCTACACCTTC.

V gene TRBV4-1 combines with J gene TRBJ2-1, with 8 nucleotides matching TRBD2. CDR3 size: 19 residues. Germline CDR1 reads MGHRA; CDR2 reads YSYEKL. With 1 base clipped from V and 10 bases from J, the junction kept 21 bases outside the gene matches. The CDR3 DNA sequence: TGCGCCAGCAGCCAAGGGTTGGTACGACGGGGGGGCTCACCCTACGAGCAGTTCTTC. Translation gives CASSQGLVRRGGSPYEQFF.

This clonotype came up many times. This chain joins TRBV3-1 and TRBJ1-2; no reliable D call. Trimming left V 0 bases short and J 4 bases short, with 6 bases between. Per germline, CDR1 LGHDT and CDR2 YNNKEL (reference sequence). The CDR3 consists of 13 residues. This CDR3 is CASSQDRFYGYTF. CDR3 sequence (DNA): TGTGCCAGCAGCCAAGACAGGTTCTATGGCTACACCTTC.

The chain recombines TRBV14 with TRBJ2-1; unclear D gene. Germline-derived CDR1 and CDR2 are SGHDN and FVKESK. V was shortened by 2 bases and J by 4 bases, with 6 bases between the two germline ends. The CDR3 runs to 13 residues. The CDR3 loop reads CASSQNIYNEQFF. CDR3 sequence (DNA): TGTGCCAGCAGCCAAAACATATACAATGAGCAGTTCTTC.

This clonotype was picked up many times. CDR3 nucleotide sequence: TGCAGCTCATCCACAATTACAGGGAACTCAGATACGCAGTATTTT. This codes for CSSSTITGNSDTQYF. The chain combines TRBV29-1 with TRBJ2-3, with D possibly matching TRBD1 (6 bases). V was shortened by 8 bases and J by 4 bases, with 22 bases between the two germline ends. The germline CDR1 and CDR2 sequences are SQVTM and ANQGSEA. The CDR3 loop spans 15 amino acids.

This clonotype was recorded many times. The chain couples TRBV20-1 to TRBJ2-5; D not resolved. Germline CDR1 is DFQATT and CDR2 is SNEGSKA (reference sequence). The CDR3 runs to 11 residues. The CDR3, as DNA: TGCAGCTGCGGCAGCCAAGAGACCCAGTACTTC. It specifies CSCGSQETQYF.

This clonotype has at least ten counts. V is TRBV15 and J is TRBJ1-2; D is perhaps TRBD1 (5 bases). CDR3 length: 15 amino acids. V was cut by 1 base and J by 6 bases, with 15 bases left in between. Germline V gene sequence: CDR1 LNHNV, CDR2 YYDKDF (reference sequence). The CDR3 nucleotides are TGTGCCACCAGCAGAGGTGCAGGGAGAGGTGATGGCTACACCTTC. Translating gives CATSRGAGRGDGYTF.

The rearrangement uses TRBV28 and TRBJ1-5, with 8 bases that match TRBD1. CDR3 length equals 17 residues. The J segment lost 2 bases and the V segment lost 5 bases, leaving 11 bases of the junction unmatched. Germline CDR1 MDHEN, CDR2 SYDVKM. The CDR3 DNA follows: TGTGCCAGCAGTCGGACAGGGCGGGTCGCGGGCAATCAGCCCCAGCATTTT. Its translation: CASSRTGRVAGNQPQHF.

CDR3 nucleotides: TGTGCCAGCAGCAAAGGTGTTACTAGCGGGAGGGCCTGGGGGCAAGAGACCCAGTACTTC. This encodes CASSKGVTSGRAWGQETQYF. This chain links TRBV21-1 with TRBJ2-5; the table gives TRBD2 as D, unverified against the DNA. TRBV21-1 is shown as a pseudogene. CDR3 length equals 20 residues.

CDR3 region: CASSGGLHRNSPLHF. In DNA form, the CDR3 reads TGTGCCAGCAGTGGGGGATTACACCGAAATTCACCCCTCCACTTT. This rearrangement joins TRBV12-3 or TRBV12-4 to TRBJ1-6; perhaps TRBD1 as D (5 bases). The V gene lost 5 bases and the J gene lost 7 bases, with 15 bases spanning the gap. The CDR3 is 15 amino acids.

This chain links TRBV7-2 with TRBJ2-3; 9 bases are a match to TRBD2. This CDR3 comprises 16 residues. Germline V gene data show CDR1 as SGHTA and CDR2 as FQGNSA. V dropped 5 bases and J dropped 5; count of bases not matched to a gene: 11. The CDR3 sequence: CASSPLAGGPGDTQYF. In DNA, the CDR3 is TGTGCCAGCAGCCCGCTGGCGGGGGGGCCAGGAGATACGCAGTATTTT.

The genes are TRBV20-1 and TRBJ2-4; D unresolved. The CDR3 is made up of 10 amino acids. Germline V gene lookup returns CDR1 DFQATT and CDR2 SNEGSKA (reference sequence). Trimming left V 4 bases short and J 9 bases short, with 7 bases between. The CDR3 nucleotides are TGCAGTGCTAAAGGGCTCATTCAGTACTTC. This encodes CSAKGLIQYF.

Of note for this clonotype: One junction end disagrees with the germline gene, perhaps due to a read error. The chain employs TRBV6-2 or TRBV6-3 and TRBJ2-5; D might be TRBD2 (5 bases). The DNA end is a closer match to TRBJ2-7, so the J assignment may be wrong. The CDR3 is 13 residues long. CDR1 MNHEY and CDR2 SVGEGT come from the germline V gene. As DNA, the CDR3 is TGTGCCAGCAGGTACTCGCGGGTGAACGAGCAGTACTTC. Translated, it gives CASRYSRVNEQYF.

The J gene is TRBJ1-2, the V gene TRBV11-2; TRBD1 might be the D (5 bases). This CDR3 is 14 amino acids long. With 5 bases removed from V and 4 bases from J, the gap between germline ends came to 14 bases. Germline values: CDR1 SGHAT, CDR2 FQNNGV. The CDR3 protein is CASSRGRNTYGYTF. The CDR3 DNA follows: TGTGCCAGCAGCCGGGGACGCAACACCTATGGCTACACCTTC.

The rearrangement links TRBV7-9 to TRBJ2-7, with 8 bases fitting TRBD1. The CDR3 runs 15 residues. The germline V gene has CDR1 SEHNR and CDR2 FQNEAQ (reference sequence). The junction had 10 bases not matched to a gene; V was cut back by 4 bases and J by 5 bases. CDR3 in DNA: TGTGCCAGCAGCTCGTTCCGGGACAGGCCCCACGAGCAGTACTTC. This encodes CASSSFRDRPHEQYF.

This clonotype was recorded many times. The rearrangement uses TRBV12-3 or TRBV12-4 and TRBJ1-2; 8 nucleotides line up with TRBD1. The V gene end was trimmed by 7 bases and the J gene end by 6 bases; junction bases not matched to a gene: 7. The CDR3 is 13 amino acids. The CDR3 DNA follows: TGTGCCAGCAACCTGGACAGGGATAATGGCTACACCTTC. This sequence encodes CASNLDRDNGYTF.

The CDR3, as DNA: TGCGCCAGCAGCTTGATAGCGGGAGGGCCAGATGAGCAGTTCTTC. It encodes CASSLIAGGPDEQFF. V and J are TRBV5-1 and TRBJ2-1; TRBD2 agrees at 11 bases. Germline assignment: CDR1 SGHRS and CDR2 YFSETQ. The CDR3 has 15 amino acids. With V trimmed by 1 base and J by 8 bases, 5 bases remained unmatched.